The source of this TCR beta chain is a study of shared clonotypes between healthy human individuals. On this clone itself: What it recognizes is unknown.

The method was immunoSEQ multiplex PCR; TCRdb's version includes in-frame clones alone and lacks a portion of them. The sample lists around 1,000,000 clones, 70% to 85% seen once, with 0.89% in the top ten. Study-wide findings and caveats: Shared clonotypes: 4.5% to 6.5% naive CD4, under 4% naive CD8, 2.3% memory CD4, approximately 0.41% memory CD8.

CDR3 length: 14 residues. Germline lookup yields CDR1 MNHEY and CDR2 SMNVEV (reference sequence). Trimming at V came to 6 bases and at J to 4 bases, leaving 6 bases not matched to a gene. Sequenced: memory CD4+ T cells from PBMCs. The subset is: CD45RA-negative fraction. The chain joins TRBV27 to TRBJ1-1; TRBD1 matches 9 bases. This clonotype was obtained from a man between 18 and 35 years old in good health. Some clones in this sample may be carry-over from other donors' samples. CDR3 loop: CASSPDRGGTEAFF. DNA for the CDR3: TGTGCCAGCAGCCCGGACAGGGGTGGCACTGAAGCTTTCTTT.